This T cell receptor beta chain was identified during a study of cytomegalovirus exposure and HLA in healthy donors (dated by TCRdb to 2015 to 2018). As for the study more broadly: In an earlier analysis of 450 to 750 of the donors, about 260 Gb of sequence data and just under 120 million unique TCR beta sequences from roughly 190 million T cells were reported. Rather than drawing on any new phenotypic data, the later analysis identified candidate immune exposures from TCR beta sequences and the way those sequences occurred across donors. A later analysis re-examined previously published TCR beta repertoires from roughly 720 donors and added high-resolution HLA genotyping to investigate patterns of TCR occurrence. HLA typing included class I and class II loci at four-digit resolution. Approximately 310 gigabases of sequencing data and tens of millions of unique TCR sequences were included in an early release covering several hundred HLA-typed donors. In an earlier analysis of 587 of the donors, high-throughput TCR beta sequencing was used to judge whether each TCR beta V gene segment behaved as functional or pseudogenic. Across about 380 genotyped donors of the cohort, an average of approximately 240,000 unique TCR beta nucleotide sequences per donor were sequenced, and around 19% of those sequences were non-productive. The number of donors typed differed by locus, with roughly 629-640 for A, B, C, DRB1 and DQB1, more than 500 for DQA1, 600 to 610 for DPA1, and over 400 for DPB1. In addition to the first cohort of hundreds of subjects, a separate validation cohort of 130 or so different subjects was used. Using immunosequencing, the study profiled T cell repertoires from fewer than 850 subjects and related those repertoires to cytomegalovirus serostatus. In a later genetic analysis, genome-wide SNP genotypes for about three fifths of the roughly 670 donors were used, and that subset was treated as a discovery cohort. To predict cytomegalovirus infection status, the study combined high-throughput TCR immunosequencing, statistical association of individual TCRs with disease status, and machine learning. The study aimed to test whether cataloging public T cell receptors could reveal signatures of past pathogen exposure. All discovery cohort repertoires had been generated using a single sequencing platform. A handful of DR-DQ haplotypes were handled as single units for association and clustering because linkage in the cohort was strong. Donor age, sex, ethnicity and CMV serostatus were collected together with the repertoire data. Of the approximately 400 genotyped donors, around 81% fell in the genetic ancestry cluster associated with self-reported Caucasian donors. Overall results and qualifications from the work: Because counts were too low, seventeen rarely observed V segments, including chromosome 9 orphons, were excluded from the earlier analysis of some 590 of the donors. A later analysis found that most CMV-associated TCR beta chains appeared HLA-restricted, with HLA associations seemingly driven largely by CMV exposure. Three of the identified cytomegalovirus-associated TCR beta chains were confirmed in vitro to be specific for cytomegalovirus antigens. The cohort was sequenced for TCR beta chains only, and without alpha or paired-chain data the features that could be detected were limited. In both the original and validation cohorts, the classifier was reported to diagnose cytomegalovirus status with high specificity and sensitivity. In the study, around 160 TCR beta chains were listed as associated with cytomegalovirus. In a later genetic analysis, a missense DCLRE1C variant was associated with V-gene and J-gene trimming of TCR beta chains, and the association was replicated in an independent cohort. Most TCR sequences were seen in very few donors, while some public TCRs were found in many individuals. Compared with the roughly 700-donor mean, donors in an Asian-associated ancestry cluster had fewer N-insertions in productive TCRs, according to a later genetic analysis. In a later analysis, HLA-associated TCR beta chains were found to be more clonally expanded and to have lower generation probabilities than equally common non-associated chains. Assigning TCR associations to individual alleles was difficult when HLA alleles, especially DR and DQ, strongly co-occurred. The authors suggested that the approach could potentially be generalized to other disease states and immunological phenotypes. The sequencing pipeline was judged likely to have produced a cluster of highly shared sequence variants as a technical artifact. Linkage disequilibrium might explain the correlated functional status among segregating V segments, but an unknown experimental factor could not be excluded. The 87-base-pair reads could not distinguish some IMGT-functional V segments, including TRBV6-2 and TRBV6-3, so those segments were excluded. The presence/absence analyses assumed that sequencing depth was roughly uniform across donors, and that assumption may not be true. CMV serostatus was the only immune exposure information available for the cohort. In a later analysis, the rate of TCR association differed among HLA loci, with DRB1 alleles having the most associated TCRs and HLA-C alleles having the fewest. At a false discovery rate of 0.05, a later analysis linked approximately 18,000 TCR beta sequences to specific HLA alleles. A further reported finding was that TCR beta sequences accurately predicted the HLA-A and HLA-B alleles for most subjects in the first cohort. An earlier analysis of roughly 570 of the donors showed that most TCR beta V segments appeared in productive rearrangements either about 90% or about 30% of the time, which broadly matched IMGT annotations. A later analysis reported that several top co-occurrence clusters appeared linked to parvovirus B19, influenza, CMV and Epstein-Barr virus. Because HLA typing was missing for some donors at each locus, association tests included only the typed subset.

The germline V gene (reference sequence) provides CDR1 SGHNT and CDR2 YYREEE. Including cysteine and phenylalanine, the CDR3 has 15 amino acids. The sequence is cut down to CDR3 DNA, 45 bases in frame from base 1. V has 4 bases trimmed and J has 14 bases trimmed; junction bases matching no gene number 13. On this clone itself: It lacks a known antigen. There are no base qualities to consult, and no much larger clone falls within one base.

The protocol used for the library was the immunoSEQ multiplex PCR assay. For the multiplex PCR, a mixture combining 60 forward primers for TCR Vbeta segments and 13 reverse primers for TCR Jbeta segments was used. The CDR3 region of rearranged TCR beta genes was amplified from genomic DNA by a multiplex PCR assay. The amplified TCR beta libraries were sequenced on the Illumina HiSeq System as 87-base-pair reads. On the study's bioinformatics: A later analysis counted some 74 million unique TCR beta chains across the 550 to 750 repertoires, and approximately 11 million of these chains were shared by at least two donors. A nearest-neighbor algorithm error-corrected the raw reads and collapsed the reads into unique sequences, merging closely related sequences to remove PCR and sequencing errors. To assign V, D and J gene segments, CDR3 sequences were aligned to IMGT reference sequences. Each retained sequence needed at least a six-nucleotide match to both a V gene segment and a J gene segment. A rearrangement was called productive if the CDR3 had no stop codons and remained in frame with V and J, and every other rearrangement was called non-productive. CDR3 was defined according to IMGT convention as the region running from the second conserved V-encoded cysteine to the conserved J-encoded phenylalanine. The earlier analysis of more than 450 of the donors excluded sequences that lacked an unambiguous match to a single V gene segment. In an earlier analysis of 587 of the donors, V segments were called functional above 56.7% productive rearrangements and were called segregating when the between-donor standard deviation exceeded 5%. A statistical classification framework was built to diagnose cytomegalovirus status from the catalog of TCR beta chain sequences. V and J gene assignment, in a later analysis, came from comparing TCR nucleotide sequences with IMGT/GENE-DB human TR gene sequences. In a later analysis, CDR3 sequences and most-parsimonious VDJ recombination scenarios were assigned using the TCRdist pipeline. In a later analysis, every TCR beta chain was defined by the combination of its CDR3 amino acid sequence and its V-gene family, and reads without a unique V-gene family were dropped. In a later analysis, 450 to 600 highly shared, low-generation-probability nucleotide sequences were removed to address suspected cross-contamination and a sequencing artifact. A later analysis calculated a clonal expansion index for each public chain from normalized within-repertoire ranks of inferred template counts. A later analysis computed generation probabilities with a VDJ recombination model fitted to out-of-frame rearrangements, and checked the results against IGoR. A later analysis scored TCR-TCR, TCR-HLA and TCR-CMV co-occurrence with hypergeometric tests, applying a repertoire-size bias correction to TCR pairs. A later analysis estimated false discovery rates by permuting HLA or CMV assignments 20 times. A later analysis grouped co-occurring TCRs with DBSCAN, adding TCRdist sequence similarity when clustering within HLA-allele-positive subsets. Co-occurrence clustering excluded repertoires with fewer than 30,000 or more than 120,000 public chains, plus five with anomalous nucleotide sharing. Here the immuneACCESS table is served through TCRdb, limited to in-frame sequences with V and J called. Missing clones are a known gap in these copies; in checked studies unresolved V genes cover under half, and the rest lacks a known reason. D and trimming come from the DNA, and the V and J calls and clone size come from that table. This sample gives approximately 91,000 clones in total; 81% of them show up just once. The leading ten clones occupy 10% of the sample.

In total, over 600 healthy bone marrow donors made up the cohort. At the time of sampling, every cohort member was nominally healthy, though immune exposures that went unrecorded were likely present. CMV serostatus was positive for around 310 and negative for about 55% of the roughly 670 cohort members, and was not recorded for this donor. Each donor provided a peripheral blood sample, and peripheral blood mononuclear cells were used for TCR beta sequencing. Genomic DNA extraction from the blood cell samples was performed with the Qiagen DNeasy Blood Extraction Kit. The rearranged chain carries TRBV5-4 and TRBJ1-6, with 9 middle bases fitting TRBD1. Sequenced input: PBMCs. The sequence was obtained from a human donor in good health. The CDR3 loop reads CASSGTGTGSLALHF. The bases are TGTGCCAGCAGCGGAACCGGGACAGGGTCCTTGGCCCTCCACTTT.